Listed below are T cell receptor beta chains from one sample, sequenced in a study of blood T cell repertoires in COVID-19. Profiled with immunoSEQ multiplex PCR; TCRdb holds only in-frame clones, not every one. Of 450,000 to 500,000 clones listed, about nine tenths are singletons. Sequencing was performed on PBMCs or T cells enriched from blood (not recorded which). All receptors derive from a woman between 18 and 30 years old who had recovered from COVID-19. Each CDR3 is given with its conserved first and last residue. The D gene is left open where the match is weak. Clone sizes are given selectively: once, few, many, or a class where the clone is expanded.

clone size	J gene	D gene	V gene	CDR3 protein	CDR3 DNA
NA	TRBJ1-1	TRBD1	TRBV28	CASSPGTGGGGTF	TGTGCCAGCAGTCCCGGGACAGGGGGCGGCGGGACCTTT
few	TRBJ1-1	NA	TRBV27	CASSFETGAGGTEAFF	TGTGCCAGCAGTTTTGAGACGGGTGCGGGGGGCACTGAAGCTTTCTTT
NA	TRBJ1-1	NA	TRBV10-3	CAIKREQNTEAFF	TGTGCCATCAAACGGGAACAGAACACTGAAGCTTTCTTT
NA	TRBJ2-1	NA	TRBV6-5	CADSPDGNEQFF	TGTGCCGATAGCCCTGATGGCAATGAGCAGTTCTTC
NA	TRBJ2-5	NA	TRBV3-1/TRBV3-2	CASSLEETQYF	TGTGCCAGCAGCCTCGAAGAGACCCAGTACTTC
once	TRBJ1-5	TRBD1	TRBV7-4	CASSSRMGQGARDGGNQPQHF	TGTGCCAGCAGCTCGAGAATGGGACAGGGGGCGCGGGATGGGGGCAATCAGCCCCAGCATTTT
NA	TRBJ1-6	NA	TRBV27	CASSLSVRQSSNSPLHF	TGTGCCAGCAGTTTATCGGTAAGACAGTCATCGAATTCACCCCTCCACTTT
NA	TRBJ2-5	TRBD2	TRBV6-5	CASRTDLAGETQYF	TGTGCCAGCAGGACCGATTTAGCGGGGGAGACCCAGTACTTC
NA	TRBJ1-6	NA	TRBV2	CASSGQQNSPLHF	TGTGCCAGCAGTGGACAGCAAAATTCACCCCTCCACTTT
NA	TRBJ1-1	NA	TRBV5-1	CASRTEILNTEAFF	TGCGCCAGCAGGACAGAAATCTTGAACACTGAAGCTTTCTTT
once	TRBJ2-7	TRBD2	TRBV13	CASSLTPLFGRGVREQYF	TGTGCCAGCAGCTTAACGCCCCTATTCGGGCGGGGGGTGAGAGAGCAGTACTTC
NA	TRBJ2-5	NA	TRBV3-1/TRBV3-2	CASSPPPAEQETQYF	TGTGCCAGCAGCCCCCCCCCAGCGGAACAAGAGACCCAGTACTTC
NA	TRBJ1-4	NA	TRBV28	CATRAGKVTNEKLFF	TGTGCCACCAGGGCAGGGAAGGTCACTAATGAAAAACTGTTTTTT
NA	TRBJ2-7	TRBD1	TRBV5-1	CASSLGQGAGYEQYF	TGCGCCAGCAGCTTGGGACAGGGGGCGGGTTACGAGCAGTACTTC
NA	TRBJ1-1	NA	TRBV2	CASSVGLTGMNTEAFF	TGTGCCAGCAGTGTAGGGCTAACAGGAATGAACACTGAAGCTTTCTTT
NA	TRBJ2-2	TRBD1	TRBV5-4	CASSRQGMYTGELFF	TGTGCCAGCAGCCGACAGGGGATGTACACCGGGGAGCTGTTTTTT
once	TRBJ1-3	NA	TRBV11-2	CASSLDRAGNTIYF	TGTGCCAGCAGCTTAGACCGGGCTGGAAACACCATATATTTT
once	TRBJ1-1	NA	TRBV30	CAWSIQGGTEAFF	TGTGCCTGGAGTATACAGGGAGGGACTGAAGCTTTCTTT
NA	TRBJ2-7	TRBD1	TRBV28	CASWKQGYEQYF	TGTGCCAGCTGGAAACAGGGGTACGAGCAGTACTTC
NA	TRBJ1-2	TRBD1	TRBV6-5	CASSYGGDRGSDGYTF	TGTGCCAGCAGTTACGGGGGGGACAGGGGTTCGGATGGCTACACCTTC
NA	TRBJ2-7	NA	TRBV28	CASSSPGPTAEQYF	TGTGCCAGCAGTTCACCGGGTCCCACGGCCGAGCAGTACTTC
NA	TRBJ2-1	NA	TRBV2	CASMDGESSYNEQFF	TGTGCCAGCATGGACGGGGAGAGCTCCTACAATGAGCAGTTCTTC
NA	TRBJ2-2	NA	TRBV15	CATSRETGRAGELFF	TGTGCCACCAGCAGAGAAACAGGGCGGGCGGGGGAGCTGTTTTTT
NA	TRBJ2-1	NA	TRBV10-3	CAITDRQGTGKVNEQFF	TGTGCCATCACGGATCGGCAGGGTACGGGTAAGGTCAATGAGCAGTTCTTC
NA	TRBJ1-6	NA	TRBV2	CASRDSLNSPLHF	TGTGCCAGCAGGGACAGTCTTAATTCACCCCTCCACTTT
NA	TRBJ1-2	NA	TRBV19	CASSIPAGVDGYTF	TGTGCCAGTAGTATCCCCGCAGGGGTGGATGGCTACACCTTC
NA	TRBJ1-2	NA	TRBV4-1	CASSQQGNYGYTF	TGCGCCAGCAGCCAACAGGGTAACTATGGCTACACCTTC
NA	TRBJ2-5	NA	TRBV5-1	CASSLDTETQYF	TGCGCCAGCAGCTTGGACACCGAGACCCAGTACTTC
NA	TRBJ2-3	TRBD2	TRBV6-5	CASRIGLGADTQYF	TGTGCCAGCAGGATAGGACTAGGGGCAGATACGCAGTATTTT
NA	TRBJ2-5	TRBD2	TRBV6-5	CATRAGGSQETQYF	TGTGCCACCAGAGCGGGGGGGAGCCAAGAGACCCAGTACTTC
NA	TRBJ1-5	NA	TRBV27	CASSLGRDNQPQHF	TGTGCCAGCAGTTTAGGGCGGGACAATCAGCCCCAGCATTTT
NA	TRBJ1-5	TRBD1	TRBV28	CASSPPGQGRQPQHF	TGTGCCAGCAGCCCTCCGGGACAGGGACGTCAGCCCCAGCATTTT
NA	TRBJ1-1	NA	TRBV3-1/TRBV3-2	CASCKTGSTEAFF	TGTGCCAGCTGTAAAACGGGTAGCACTGAAGCTTTCTTT
NA	TRBJ2-7	TRBD1	TRBV5-6	CASSLKGTDLPYEQYF	TGTGCCAGCAGCTTGAAAGGGACAGACCTGCCCTACGAGCAGTACTTC
few	TRBJ1-5	TRBD1	TRBV13	CASSSTGVSNQPQHF	TGTGCCAGCAGCTCTACAGGGGTTAGCAATCAGCCCCAGCATTTT
NA	TRBJ2-3	TRBD2	TRBV25-1	CASSEYKSGGAGTDTQYF	TGTGCCAGCAGTGAATATAAGAGCGGGGGGGCAGGAACAGATACGCAGTATTTT
NA	TRBJ1-2	NA	TRBV29-1	CSAKLAGSGGYTF	TGCAGCGCCAAACTGGCCGGGTCGGGAGGCTACACCTTC
NA	TRBJ2-3	TRBD1	TRBV10-1	CASSFGTGPTDTQYF	TGCGCCAGCAGTTTTGGGACAGGTCCCACAGATACGCAGTATTTT
NA	TRBJ1-5	NA	TRBV6-4	CASSDLVGISPEWWISNQPQHF	TGTGCCAGCAGTGACCTGGTGGGTATCTCCCCGGAGTGGTGGATTAGCAATCAGCCCCAGCATTTT
NA	TRBJ2-3	TRBD1	TRBV4-1	CASSLRDRESTQYF	TGCGCCAGCAGTCTCCGGGACAGGGAGAGTACGCAGTATTTT
NA	TRBJ2-7	TRBD2	TRBV6-7	CASSYSTDGGSSYEQYF	TGTGCCAGCAGTTACTCGACGGACGGGGGGAGCTCCTACGAGCAGTACTTC
once	TRBJ1-2	NA	TRBV28	CASSFLGGTTF	TGTGCCAGCAGTTTCCTGGGGGGGACCACCTTC
NA	TRBJ2-3	TRBD2	TRBV5-1	CASGRDGVGDTQYF	TGCGCCAGCGGGAGGGATGGGGTCGGAGATACGCAGTATTTT
NA	TRBJ1-2	NA	TRBV28	CASRPIDPGGYTF	TGTGCCAGCAGGCCAATTGACCCGGGTGGCTACACCTTC
NA	TRBJ1-4	TRBD1	TRBV12-5	CASGLVLGQGAYEKLFF	TGTGCTAGTGGTTTGGTACTGGGACAGGGGGCGTATGAAAAACTGTTTTTT
NA	TRBJ1-5	NA	TRBV6-5	CASSRGGQGNQPQHF	TGTGCCAGCAGCCGAGGGGGACAAGGCAATCAGCCCCAGCATTTT
NA	TRBJ2-3	NA	TRBV7-3	CASSIGGTYRTDTQYF	TGTGCCAGCAGTATCGGCGGGACTTACCGCACAGATACGCAGTATTTT
NA	TRBJ2-5	TRBD2	TRBV5-1	CASSYLAGGSQETQYF	TGCGCCAGCAGTTATCTAGCGGGGGGGTCCCAAGAGACCCAGTACTTC
NA	TRBJ2-1	NA	TRBV13	CASVASGLGSEQFF	TGTGCCAGCGTGGCGAGCGGGCTGGGGAGTGAGCAGTTCTTC
NA	TRBJ1-6	TRBD1	TRBV19	CASSIERTGAHSPLHF	TGTGCCAGTAGTATAGAACGGACAGGGGCGCATTCACCCCTCCACTTT
few	TRBJ1-2	NA	TRBV27	CASSPPGNYGYTF	TGTGCCAGCAGTCCGCCGGGGAACTATGGCTACACCTTC
NA	TRBJ1-3	NA	TRBV18	CASSLQTDGNTIYF	TGTGCCAGCTCATTACAGACAGATGGAAACACCATATATTTT
NA	TRBJ2-7	TRBD2	TRBV2	CASTELAGAIYEQYF	TGTGCCAGCACCGAACTAGCGGGGGCCATCTACGAGCAGTACTTC
NA	TRBJ1-1	TRBD1	TRBV29-1	CSVTPRGNAEAFF	TGCAGCGTTACACCCAGGGGGAACGCTGAAGCTTTCTTT
once	TRBJ1-6	NA	TRBV28	CASSLDRFKYNSPLHF	TGTGCCAGCAGTTTAGACAGGTTTAAGTATAATTCACCCCTCCACTTT
NA	TRBJ2-1	NA	TRBV5-1	CASSFGSDEQFF	TGCGCCAGCAGCTTTGGGAGCGATGAGCAGTTCTTC
NA	TRBJ1-6	NA	TRBV21-1	CASSPRAGQGAGSPLHF	TGTGCCAGCAGCCCCCGAGCGGGACAGGGGGCGGGTTCACCCCTCCACTTT